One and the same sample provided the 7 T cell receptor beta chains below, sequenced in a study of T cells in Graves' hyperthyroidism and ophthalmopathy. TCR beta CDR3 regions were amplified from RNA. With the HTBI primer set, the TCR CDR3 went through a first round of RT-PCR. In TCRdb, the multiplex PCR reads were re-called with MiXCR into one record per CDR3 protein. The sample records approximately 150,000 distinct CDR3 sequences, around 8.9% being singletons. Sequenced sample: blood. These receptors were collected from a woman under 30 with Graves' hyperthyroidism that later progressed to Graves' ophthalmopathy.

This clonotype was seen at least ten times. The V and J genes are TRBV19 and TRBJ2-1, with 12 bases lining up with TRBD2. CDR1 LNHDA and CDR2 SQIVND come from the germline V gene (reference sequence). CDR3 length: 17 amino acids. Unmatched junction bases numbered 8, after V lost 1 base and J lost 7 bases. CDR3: CASSIGATSGSLNEQFF. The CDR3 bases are TGTGCCAGTAGTATAGGGGCGACTAGCGGGAGTTTGAATGAGCAGTTCTTC.

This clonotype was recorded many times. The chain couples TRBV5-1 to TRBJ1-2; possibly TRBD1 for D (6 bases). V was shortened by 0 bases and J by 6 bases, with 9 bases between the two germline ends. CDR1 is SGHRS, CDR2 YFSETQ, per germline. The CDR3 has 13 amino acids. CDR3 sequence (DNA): TGCGCCAGCAGCTTGGACAGGGATGATGGCTACACCTTC. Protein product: CASSLDRDDGYTF.

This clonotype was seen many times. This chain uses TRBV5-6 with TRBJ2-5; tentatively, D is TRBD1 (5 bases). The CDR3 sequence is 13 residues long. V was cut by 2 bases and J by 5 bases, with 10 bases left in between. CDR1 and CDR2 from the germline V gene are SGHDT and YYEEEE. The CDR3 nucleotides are TGTGCCAGCAGCTTTAGATACAGGGAGACCCAGTACTTC. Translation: CASSFRYRETQYF. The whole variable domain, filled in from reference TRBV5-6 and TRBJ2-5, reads DAGVTQSPTHLIKTRGQQVTLRCSPKSGHDTVSWYQQALGQGPQFIFQYYEEEERQRGNFPDRFSGHQFPNYSSELNVNALLLGDSALYLCASSFRYRETQYFGPGTRLLVL.

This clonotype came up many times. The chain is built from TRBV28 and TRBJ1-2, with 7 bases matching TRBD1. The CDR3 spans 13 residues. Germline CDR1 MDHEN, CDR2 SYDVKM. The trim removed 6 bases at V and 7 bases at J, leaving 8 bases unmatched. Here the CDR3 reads CASSLDRARGYTF. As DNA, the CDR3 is TGTGCCAGCAGCTTAGACAGGGCGCGTGGCTACACCTTC.

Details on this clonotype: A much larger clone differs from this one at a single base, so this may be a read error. The CDR3, as DNA: TGTGCCAGCAGCGTAGAAGGTCTGATGAATGGCTACACCTTC. As protein: CASSVEGLMNGYTF. V usage is TRBV9 and J usage is TRBJ1-2, with unresolved D. The length of the CDR3 is 14 residues. V gave up 0 bases and J gave up 6 bases, with 12 bases separating them. Germline CDR1 SGDLS, CDR2 YYNGEE. Complete variable domain (other parts from reference TRBV9 and TRBJ1-2): DSGVTQTPKHLITATGQRVTLRCSPRSGDLSVYWYQQSLDQGLQFLIQYYNGEERAKGNILERFSAQQFPDLHSELNLSSLELGDSALYFCASSVEGLMNGYTFGSGTRLTVV.

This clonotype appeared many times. For the CDR3, the DNA is TGTGCCAGTAGTCTGTTAGCGGGAGGCCTGAACACCGGGGAGCTGTTTTTT. Translation gives CASSLLAGGLNTGELFF. The chain employs TRBV19 and TRBJ2-2; TRBD2 aligns across 10 bases. CDR1 is LNHDA, CDR2 SQIVND, per germline (reference sequence). The V gene end was trimmed by 5 bases and the J gene end by 1 base; junction bases not matched to a gene: 7. The CDR3 runs 17 residues.

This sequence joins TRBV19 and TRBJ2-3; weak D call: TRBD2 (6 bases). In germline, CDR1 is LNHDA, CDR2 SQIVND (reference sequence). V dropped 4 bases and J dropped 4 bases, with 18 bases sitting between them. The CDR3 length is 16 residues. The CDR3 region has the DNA TGTGCCAGTAGTACCAAGCGGGCACCCCTCCCAGATACGCAGTATTTT. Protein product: CASSTKRAPLPDTQYF.